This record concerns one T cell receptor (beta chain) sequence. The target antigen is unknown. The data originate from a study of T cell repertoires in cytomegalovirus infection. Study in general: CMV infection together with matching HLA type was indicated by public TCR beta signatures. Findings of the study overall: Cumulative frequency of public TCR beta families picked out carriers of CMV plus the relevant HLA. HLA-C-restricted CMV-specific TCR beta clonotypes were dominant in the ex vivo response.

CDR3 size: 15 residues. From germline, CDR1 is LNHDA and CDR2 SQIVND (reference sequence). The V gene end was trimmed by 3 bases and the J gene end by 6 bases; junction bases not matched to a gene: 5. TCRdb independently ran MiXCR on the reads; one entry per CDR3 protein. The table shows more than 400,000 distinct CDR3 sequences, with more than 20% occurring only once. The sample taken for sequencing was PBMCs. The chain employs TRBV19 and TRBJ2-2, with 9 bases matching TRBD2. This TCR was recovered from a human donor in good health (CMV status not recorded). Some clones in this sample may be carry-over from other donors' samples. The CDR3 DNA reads TGTGCCAGTAGTATTCGTAGCGGGAGCCCCGGGGAGCTGTTTTTT. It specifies CASSIRSGSPGELFF.